These T cell receptor beta chains were read from a single sample in a study of circulating and synovial CD4+ cells in juvenile arthritis. Libraries were prepared by immunoSEQ multiplex PCR; TCRdb keeps only in-frame clonotypes and omits some of them. Seen here are tens of thousands of clones, around 93% observed once, and the top ten hold about 3.1%. Sequenced input: CD4+ T cells from blood. These receptors were obtained from a human donor with juvenile idiopathic arthritis. Each CDR3 is given with its conserved first and last residue. Fields, in order: J gene, D gene, clone size, V gene, CDR3 DNA, CDR3 protein. The D gene is left open where the match is weak. Clone size is not always given. Where it is, it says once, few, many or a class for expanded clones.

>TRBJ2-1|-|-|TRBV9
TGTGCCAGCACCTCCAGTGGTCCTAGCTCCTACAATGAGCAGTTCTTC
CASTSSGPSSYNEQFF
>TRBJ1-5|-|once|TRBV5-1
TGCGCCAGCAGCTCGGGGGTGCCCGAGGGTCAGCCCCAGCATTTT
CASSSGVPEGQPQHF
>TRBJ1-4|-|-|TRBV25-1
TGTGCCAGCAGTTCCCAAGGGGCGATTAATGAAAAACTGTTTTTT
CASSSQGAINEKLFF
>TRBJ1-5|-|-|TRBV27
TGTGCCAGCAGTCCCCAGGGTCTTAGTAATCAGCCCCAGCATTTT
CASSPQGLSNQPQHF
>TRBJ2-7|-|-|TRBV2
TGTGCCAGCATCGACAGGTTCTACGAGCAGTACTTC
CASIDRFYEQYF
>TRBJ2-5|TRBD2|-|TRBV7-3
TGTGCCAGCAGCTTAAAAGCGGGAGTATGGGAGACCCAGTACTTC
CASSLKAGVWETQYF
>TRBJ2-2|TRBD1|-|TRBV19
TGTGCCAGTCTCCCGGGGACAGCCAGCACCGGGGAGCTGTTTTTT
CASLPGTASTGELFF
>TRBJ1-4|-|-|TRBV19
TGTGCCAGTACCGCCGGACAGCCGGGCGAGGGTGGGAAACTGTTTTTT
CASTAGQPGEGGKLFF
>TRBJ2-2|-|once|TRBV10-1
TGCGCCAGCAGTGATATCACCGGGGAGCTGTTTTTT
CASSDITGELFF
>TRBJ2-7|TRBD2|-|TRBV2
TGTGCCAGCAAAACCGGGGGGTTGGTTTACGAGCAGTACTTC
CASKTGGLVYEQYF
>TRBJ2-3|TRBD2|-|TRBV4-1
TGCGCCAGCAGCCAAGTGGCTAGCGGTAGCACAGATACGCAGTATTTT
CASSQVASGSTDTQYF
>TRBJ2-1|TRBD1|-|TRBV2
TGTGCCAGCAGGAAGGACAGGGACAATGAGCAGTTCTTC
CASRKDRDNEQFF
>TRBJ2-2|-|few|TRBV28
TGTGCCAGCACCCGAGGGGGGGGAGCCGGGGAGCTGTTTTTT
CASTRGGGAGELFF
>TRBJ1-1|TRBD1|few|TRBV7-9
TGTGCCAGCAGAACAGGGGGGACTCACACTGAAGCTTTCTTT
CASRTGGTHTEAFF
>TRBJ1-1|TRBD1|-|TRBV5-4
TGTGCCAGCAGCCCAAGGCCCGGACAGGGTTACACTGAAGCTTTCTTT
CASSPRPGQGYTEAFF